The entry that follows covers one TCR beta chain sequence. The sample originates from a study of blood T cell repertoires in COVID-19. Method: immunoSEQ multiplex PCR; TCRdb's copy keeps in-frame clones and lacks some. Of over 200,000 clones in the sample, approximately 91% were seen once. The CDR3 is 15 amino acids. Trimming at V came to 4 bases and at J to 2 bases, leaving 6 bases not matched to a gene. The V gene's germline CDR1 is LGHNA and CDR2 YSLEER. The TCR was taken from a human donor in a cohort sampled during active COVID-19. Sequences were obtained from peripheral blood. The V gene is TRBV4-3, the J gene TRBJ2-3; 7 nucleotides match TRBD2. The CDR3 loop reads CASSREGLLTDTQYF. In nucleotides, the CDR3 is TGCGCCAGCAGCCGGGAGGGGCTCCTCACAGATACGCAGTATTTT.